This T cell receptor (beta chain) was identified during a study of long-term antiretroviral therapy in people with HIV. On this clone: Its target is not known.

Study results and limitations: The study found that diversity rose after ART but stayed below transplant donor controls. Every time point showed a repertoire led by clones expanded before ART.

Running of the v3.0 immunoSEQ assay took place at survey level. Libraries were prepared by immunoSEQ multiplex PCR; TCRdb keeps only in-frame clonotypes and omits some of them. The profile shows fewer than 30,000 clones, around 87% of them singletons. In the United States, treatment was given to all participants with HIV. Until DNA extraction, the samples held between 1-10 million cryopreserved PBMC. After removal of 4 bases from V and 3 bases from J, the junction contained 0 bases not matched to a gene. Looked up from germline, CDR1 is LNHDA and CDR2 is SQIVND (reference sequence). The CDR3 spans 13 residues.

The chain links TRBV19 to TRBJ2-5, with 9 bases identical to TRBD1. The sequence was collected from a man aged 40-55 years with HIV. Sample: unsorted PBMCs, taken just over 2.6 years after starting antiretroviral therapy. The CDR3, as DNA: TGTGCCAGTAGTAGGGACAGGGAAGAGACCCAGTACTTC. Translated: CASSRDREETQYF.